This TCR beta chain emerged from a study of control samples from healthy donors and cancer patients. Repertoires were generated with immunoSEQ multiplex PCR, while TCRdb's copy carries only in-frame clones and drops some. This sample has fewer than 200,000 clones, with around 88% found just once. Germline V lookup: CDR1 MNHEY, CDR2 SMNVEV (reference sequence). CDR3 length: 14 amino acids. Trimming shortened V by 5 bases and J by 2 bases, and 13 bases separated the two germline ends. The clonotype originates from a woman in her 30s in good health. The chain links TRBV27 to TRBJ2-7, with D perhaps TRBD2 (5 bases). Sequenced material: blood. CDR3 bases: TGTGCCAGCAGTCCCATCGGAGGTCCCTACGAGCAGTACTTC. Amino acids: CASSPIGGPYEQYF.